This TCR beta chain appears in the sequencing data of a study of regulatory T cells in long-lasting Graves disease. Turning to this clonotype: Its specificity is not known.

The time point is: newly diagnosed GD, antithyroid drugs for less than 3 months. The TCR library was prepared using RNA isolated from PBMCs. Sequencing libraries for TCR beta were prepared with iRepertoire HTBI primers and Arm-PCR of CDR3 regions. Each CDR3 protein is one row after TCRdb ran MiXCR on the multiplex PCR reads. The table includes 450,000 to 500,000 distinct CDR3 sequences, around 16% detected once. The CDR3 has 15 amino acids. The germline V and J ends were trimmed by 4 bases and 3 bases, with 17 bases remaining between them. Germline values: CDR1 SGHNT, CDR2 YYREEE (reference sequence). Findings of the study overall: Favored usage of TRBV28, TRBJ1-2 and TRBJ2-5 was recorded in persistent disease. Thyroid tissue went unstudied; only peripheral blood was examined.

The sample was also linked to a second study, of T cells in Graves' hyperthyroidism and ophthalmopathy. From that paper: RT-PCR in the first round (using the HTBI primer set) targeted the TCR CDR3.

The sequencing used peripheral blood mononuclear cells (PBMCs), collected at new diagnosis, from a patient treated with antithyroid drugs. This clonotype was obtained from a man in his forties or fifties with Graves disease. The V and J genes are TRBV5-4 and TRBJ2-7; D might be TRBD1 or TRBD2, each matching 5 bases. The CDR3 here is CASSGTGSLYYEQYF. The CDR3 DNA reads as TGTGCCAGCAGCGGGACGGGGTCCTTATACTACGAGCAGTACTTC.